This T cell receptor beta chain is from a study of identical twins. TCRdb re-called the 5' RACE reads through MiXCR, storing one row per CDR3 protein. The sample has 450,000 or so distinct CDR3 sequences; over 12% are singletons. The ends were cut back, 8 bases at V and 3 bases at J, with 7 bases in the middle. In germline, CDR1 is MNHEY, CDR2 SVGAGI. The CDR3 has 12 amino acids. These data also featured in a second study, about yellow fever vaccine responses in identical twins.

V and J are TRBV6-5 and TRBJ2-2; D remains unclear. This clonotype originated in a woman aged 18-30 years in good health. Sequenced: CD4+ T cells sorted from blood. The CDR3 sequence is CASLRDTGELFF. The CDR3 bases are TGTGCCAGCCTGCGTGACACCGGGGAGCTGTTTTTT.